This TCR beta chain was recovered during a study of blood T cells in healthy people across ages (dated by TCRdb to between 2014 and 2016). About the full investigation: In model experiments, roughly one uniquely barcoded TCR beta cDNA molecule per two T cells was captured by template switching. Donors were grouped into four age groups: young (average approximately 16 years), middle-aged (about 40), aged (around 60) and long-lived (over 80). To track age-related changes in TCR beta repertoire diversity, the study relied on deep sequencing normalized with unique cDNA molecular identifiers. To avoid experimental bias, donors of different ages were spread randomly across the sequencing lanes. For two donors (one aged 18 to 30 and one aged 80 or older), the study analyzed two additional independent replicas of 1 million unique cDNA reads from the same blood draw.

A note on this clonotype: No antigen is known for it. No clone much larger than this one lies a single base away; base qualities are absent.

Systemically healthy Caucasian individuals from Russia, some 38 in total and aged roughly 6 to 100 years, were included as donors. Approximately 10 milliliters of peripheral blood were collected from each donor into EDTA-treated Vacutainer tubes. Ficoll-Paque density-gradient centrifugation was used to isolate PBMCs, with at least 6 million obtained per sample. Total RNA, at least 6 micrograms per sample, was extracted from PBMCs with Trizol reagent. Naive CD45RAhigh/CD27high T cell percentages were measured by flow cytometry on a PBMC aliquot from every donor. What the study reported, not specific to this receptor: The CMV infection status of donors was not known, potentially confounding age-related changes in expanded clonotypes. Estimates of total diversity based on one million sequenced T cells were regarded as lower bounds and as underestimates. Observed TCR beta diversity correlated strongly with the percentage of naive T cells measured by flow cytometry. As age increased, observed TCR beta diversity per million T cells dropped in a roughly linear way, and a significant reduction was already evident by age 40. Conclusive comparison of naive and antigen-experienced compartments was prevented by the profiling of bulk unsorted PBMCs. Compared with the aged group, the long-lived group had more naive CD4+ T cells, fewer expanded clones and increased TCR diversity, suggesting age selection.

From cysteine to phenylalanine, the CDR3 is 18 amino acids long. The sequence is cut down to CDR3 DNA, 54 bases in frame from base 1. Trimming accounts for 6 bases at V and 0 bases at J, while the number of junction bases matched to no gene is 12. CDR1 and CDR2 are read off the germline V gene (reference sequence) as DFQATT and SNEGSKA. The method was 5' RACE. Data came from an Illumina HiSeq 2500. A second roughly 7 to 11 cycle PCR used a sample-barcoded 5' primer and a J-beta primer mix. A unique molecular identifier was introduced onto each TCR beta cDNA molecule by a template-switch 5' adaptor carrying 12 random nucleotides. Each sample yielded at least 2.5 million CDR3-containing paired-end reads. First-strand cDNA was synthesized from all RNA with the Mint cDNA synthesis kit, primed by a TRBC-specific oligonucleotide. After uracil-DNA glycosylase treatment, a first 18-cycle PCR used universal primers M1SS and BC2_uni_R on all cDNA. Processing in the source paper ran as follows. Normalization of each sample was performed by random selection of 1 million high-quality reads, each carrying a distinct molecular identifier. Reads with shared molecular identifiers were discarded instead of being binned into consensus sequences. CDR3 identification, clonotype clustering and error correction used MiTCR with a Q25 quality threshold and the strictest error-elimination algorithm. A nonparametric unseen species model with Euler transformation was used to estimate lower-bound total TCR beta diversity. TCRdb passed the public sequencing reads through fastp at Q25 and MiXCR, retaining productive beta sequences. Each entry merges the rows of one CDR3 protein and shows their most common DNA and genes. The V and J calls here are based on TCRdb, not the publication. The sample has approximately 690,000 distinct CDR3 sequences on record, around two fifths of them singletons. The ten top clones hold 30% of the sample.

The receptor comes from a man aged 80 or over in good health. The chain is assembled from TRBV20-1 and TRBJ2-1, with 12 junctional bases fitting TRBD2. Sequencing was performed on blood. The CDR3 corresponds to CSATPSGRAPSSYNEQFF. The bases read TGCAGTGCGACCCCTAGCGGGAGGGCCCCCAGCTCCTACAATGAGCAGTTCTTC.